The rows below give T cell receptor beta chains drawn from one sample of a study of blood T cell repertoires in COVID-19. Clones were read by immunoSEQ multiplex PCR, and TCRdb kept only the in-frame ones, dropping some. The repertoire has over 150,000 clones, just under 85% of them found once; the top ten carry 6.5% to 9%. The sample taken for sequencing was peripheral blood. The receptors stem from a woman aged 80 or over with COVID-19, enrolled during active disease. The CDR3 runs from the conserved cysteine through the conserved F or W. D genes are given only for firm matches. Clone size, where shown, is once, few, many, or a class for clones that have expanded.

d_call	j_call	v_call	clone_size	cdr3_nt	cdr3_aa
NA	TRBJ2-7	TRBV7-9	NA	TGTGCCAGCAGCAGCCGGGACACAGACGAGCAGTACTTC	CASSSRDTDEQYF
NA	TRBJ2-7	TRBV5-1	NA	TGCGCCAGCAGCTTGGCCGAGGGTTACGAGCAGTACTTC	CASSLAEGYEQYF
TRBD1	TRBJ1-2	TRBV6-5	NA	TGTGCCAGCATGCGGACAGGGGGACCCTATGGCTACACCTTC	CASMRTGGPYGYTF
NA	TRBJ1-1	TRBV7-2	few	TGTGCCAGCAGCTTTGGGGGGATGAACACTGAAGCTTTCTTT	CASSFGGMNTEAFF
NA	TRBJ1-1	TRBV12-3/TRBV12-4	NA	TGTGCCAGCAGTTTAGGGAGGCGGGGAGCTTTCTTT	CASSLGRRGAFF
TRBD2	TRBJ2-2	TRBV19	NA	TGTGCCAGTAGTATCATGGGGACTAGCGGTAACGGGGAGCTGTTTTTT	CASSIMGTSGNGELFF
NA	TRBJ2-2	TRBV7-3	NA	TGTGCCAGCAGCCAAATCGGAGGGGTCACCGGGGAGCTGTTTTTT	CASSQIGGVTGELFF
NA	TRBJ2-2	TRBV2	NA	TGTGCCAGCAGTGCAAGCGAGGCCAGGGAGCTGTTTTTT	CASSASEARELFF
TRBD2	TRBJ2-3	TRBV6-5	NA	TGTGCCAGCCAGCTAGCGGGGGCAGATACGCAGTATTTT	CASQLAGADTQYF
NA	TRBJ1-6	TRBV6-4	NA	TGTGCCAGCCAGGCATCCCTCCACTTT	CASQASLHF
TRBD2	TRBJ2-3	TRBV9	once	TGTGCCAGCGGACGGGGGGATCTATCCCCAGATACGCAGTATTTT	CASGRGDLSPDTQYF
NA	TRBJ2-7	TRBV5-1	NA	TGCGCCAGCAGCTGGGCAGAGTATGGAAACGAGCAGTACTTC	CASSWAEYGNEQYF
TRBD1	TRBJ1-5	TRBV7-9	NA	TGTGCCAGCAGCAGGACAGGGGAATACCAGCCCCAGCATTTT	CASSRTGEYQPQHF
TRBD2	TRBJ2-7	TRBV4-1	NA	TGCGCCAGCAGACCAGTAGGCAGGACTAGCTACGAGCAGTACTTC	CASRPVGRTSYEQYF
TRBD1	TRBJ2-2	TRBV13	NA	TGTGCCAGCACCTGGGTGAGGGACAGAAGTATTCGCACCGGGGAGCTGTTTTTT	CASTWVRDRSIRTGELFF
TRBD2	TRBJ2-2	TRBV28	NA	TGTGCCAGCAGTCCGGGGGGTTCGAACACCGGGGAGCTGTTTTTT	CASSPGGSNTGELFF
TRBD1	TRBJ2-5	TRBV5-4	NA	TGTGCCAGCAGCCGTCAGGGGGCCGGGCAAGAGACCCAGTACTTC	CASSRQGAGQETQYF